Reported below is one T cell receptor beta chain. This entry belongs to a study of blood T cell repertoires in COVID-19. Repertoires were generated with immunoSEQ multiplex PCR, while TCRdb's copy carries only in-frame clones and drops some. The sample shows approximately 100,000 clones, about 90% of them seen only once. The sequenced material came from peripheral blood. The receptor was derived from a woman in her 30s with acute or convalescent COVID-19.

CDR3 loop: CAQKPGQGLSPLHF. The CDR3 nucleotides read TGTGCCCAGAAACCGGGACAGGGGCTCTCACCCCTCCACTTT. This chain joins TRBV30 and TRBJ1-6, with 10 bases identical to TRBD1. This CDR3 is built from 14 residues. Germline V gives CDR1 GTSNPN, CDR2 SVGIG (reference sequence). Unmatched junction bases numbered 11, after V lost 8 bases and J lost 10 bases.